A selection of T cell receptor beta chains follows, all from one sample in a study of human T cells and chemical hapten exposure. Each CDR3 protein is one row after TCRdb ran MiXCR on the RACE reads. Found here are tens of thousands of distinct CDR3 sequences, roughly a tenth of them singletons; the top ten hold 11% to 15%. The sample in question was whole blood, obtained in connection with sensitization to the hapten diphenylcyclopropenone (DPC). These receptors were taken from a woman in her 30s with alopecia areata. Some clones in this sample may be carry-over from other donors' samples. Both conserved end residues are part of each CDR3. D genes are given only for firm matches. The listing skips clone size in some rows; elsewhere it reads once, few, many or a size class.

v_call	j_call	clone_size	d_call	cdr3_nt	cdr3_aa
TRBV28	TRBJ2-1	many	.	TGTGCCAGCAGGGACCCGGGACAAGTGCAGTTCTTC	CASRDPGQVQFF
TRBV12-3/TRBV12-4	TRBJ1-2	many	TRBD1	TGTGCCAGCAGTCAGGGGGTTTGGGGCTACACCTTC	CASSQGVWGYTF
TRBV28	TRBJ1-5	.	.	TGTGCCAGCAGTGTGGACACCCCTAGCAATCAGCCCCAGCATTTT	CASSVDTPSNQPQHF
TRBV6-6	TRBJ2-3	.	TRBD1	TGTGCCAGCAGTTCATACCCAGGGGGCGGCACAGATACGCAGTATTTT	CASSSYPGGGTDTQYF
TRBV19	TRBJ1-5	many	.	TGTGCCAGTAGTGAAAGGGTGGGCAATCAGCCCCAGCATTTT	CASSERVGNQPQHF
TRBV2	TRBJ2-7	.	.	TGTGCCAGCAGTGAAGCGCCCCGGGGGTACTACGAGCAGTACTTC	CASSEAPRGYYEQYF
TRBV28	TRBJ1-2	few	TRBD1	TGTGCCAGCAGTTTATCACGCTTGGGGACAGAATATGGCTACACCTTC	CASSLSRLGTEYGYTF
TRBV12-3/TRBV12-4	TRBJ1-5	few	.	TGTGCCAGCAGTAACTATGGACAGTCCAATCAGCCCCAGCATTTT	CASSNYGQSNQPQHF
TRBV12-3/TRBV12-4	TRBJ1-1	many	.	TGTGCCAGCAGTTTACAGGTTAACACTGAAGCTTTCTTT	CASSLQVNTEAFF
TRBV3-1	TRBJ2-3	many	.	TGTGCCAGCAGCCAAGATGCTCCGGGGACTAGCACAGATACGCAGTATTTT	CASSQDAPGTSTDTQYF
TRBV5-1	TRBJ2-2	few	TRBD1	TGCGCCAGCGGCAAAAGGACAGGGGGCAACACCGGGGAGCTGTTTTTT	CASGKRTGGNTGELFF
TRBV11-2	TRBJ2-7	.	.	TGTGCCAGCAGCTCGTCGGGGTCCCCCCGGCACTACGAGCAGTACTTC	CASSSSGSPRHYEQYF
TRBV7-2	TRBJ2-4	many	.	TGTGCCAGCAGCTTAGTAGGCCCGGCCAGCCAAAACATTCAGTACTTC	CASSLVGPASQNIQYF
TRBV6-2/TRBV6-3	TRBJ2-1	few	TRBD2	TGTGCCAGCAGTTCGTCCAGCGGGGGGGCTGATGAGCAGTTCTTC	CASSSSSGGADEQFF
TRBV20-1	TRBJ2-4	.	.	TGCAGTGCTAGAGATTTCGGGGGACCCAAAAACATTCAGTACTTC	CSARDFGGPKNIQYF
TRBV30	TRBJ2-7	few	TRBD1	TGTGCCTGGGGACAGGGGCGCGACGAGCAGTACTTC	CAWGQGRDEQYF
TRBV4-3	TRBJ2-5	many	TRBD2	TGCGCCAGCAGCCAGGGCCTCAGCGGGGGGCTCCAAGAGACCCAGTACTTC	CASSQGLSGGLQETQYF
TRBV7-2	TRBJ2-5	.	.	TGTGCCAGCAGCTTAGCTGGATACGGAAGCCAGTACTTC	CASSLAGYGSQYF
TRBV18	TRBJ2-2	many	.	TGTGCCTGTTCGGCGGGCCCGAACACCGGGGAGCTGTTTTTT	CACSAGPNTGELFF
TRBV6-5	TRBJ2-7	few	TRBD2	TGTGCCAGCAGTCTAGGACTAGCGGGGGAGCAGTACTTC	CASSLGLAGEQYF
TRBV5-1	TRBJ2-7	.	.	TGCGCCAGCAGCTTGGGAACTTACGAGCAGTACTTC	CASSLGTYEQYF
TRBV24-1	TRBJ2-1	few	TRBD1	TGTGCCACCGCCGGGACAGGGATCCATGAGCAGTTCTTC	CATAGTGIHEQFF
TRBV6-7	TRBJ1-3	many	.	TGTGCCAGCGCCGGGCTCCAGGGAGGAAACACCATATATTTT	CASAGLQGGNTIYF
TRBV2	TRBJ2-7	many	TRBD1	TGTGCCAGCAGTGAACAGGGACAGGGTTACGAGCAGTACTTC	CASSEQGQGYEQYF
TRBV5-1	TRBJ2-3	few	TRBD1	TGCGCCAGCAGCCCCAGGGGGACCCCAGATACGCAGTATTTT	CASSPRGTPDTQYF
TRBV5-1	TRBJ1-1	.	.	TGCGCCAGCAGCCCGGCTCTTGGCGGGGGCACTGAAGCTTTCTTT	CASSPALGGGTEAFF
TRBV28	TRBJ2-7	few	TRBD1	TGTGCCAGCAGTTTAGACAGGGTCTCCTACGAGCAGTACTTC	CASSLDRVSYEQYF
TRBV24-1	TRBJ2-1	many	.	TGTGCCACCAGTGACGGCGGGGGCCTGTACAATGAGCAGTTCTTC	CATSDGGGLYNEQFF
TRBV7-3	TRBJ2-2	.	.	TGTGCCAGCACCTTGGACCCGGGACCGAACACCGGGGAGCTGTTTTTT	CASTLDPGPNTGELFF
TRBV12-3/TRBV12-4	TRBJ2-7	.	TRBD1	TGTGCCAGCGGACAGGGGGCCTACGAGCAGTACTTC	CASGQGAYEQYF
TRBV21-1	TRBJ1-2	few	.	TGTGCCAGCAGCAAAAAGGGGACAGCCTATGGCTACACCTTC	CASSKKGTAYGYTF
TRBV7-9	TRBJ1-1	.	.	TGTGCCAGCAGCTTAGATCGGGGTTTGAGGACTGAAGCTTTCTTT	CASSLDRGLRTEAFF
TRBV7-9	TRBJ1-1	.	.	TGTGCCAGCAGCCCACGTCCCAACACTGAAGCTTTCTTT	CASSPRPNTEAFF
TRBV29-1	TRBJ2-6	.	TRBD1	TGCAGCGTCCAAACGGGACAGGGAGCTGGGGCCAACGTCCTGACTTTC	CSVQTGQGAGANVLTF
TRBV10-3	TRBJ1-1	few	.	TGTGCCATCAGTGAGGGGGTCCCAATGGGTGAAGCTTTCTTT	CAISEGVPMGEAFF
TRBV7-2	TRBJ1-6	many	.	TGTGCCAGCAGCTTAGAAGGCCTTACCCCCGGATCACCCCTCCACTTT	CASSLEGLTPGSPLHF
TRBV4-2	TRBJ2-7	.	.	TGTGCCAGCAGCCAAGATAGTAGCAGGCAGCAGTACTTC	CASSQDSSRQQYF
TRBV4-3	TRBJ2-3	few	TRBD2	TGCGCCAGCAGCCAAGAAGCGGGGGGCTACACAGATACGCAGTATTTT	CASSQEAGGYTDTQYF
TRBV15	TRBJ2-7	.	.	TGTGCCACCAGCAGAGAAGCCAACTACGAGCAGTACTTC	CATSREANYEQYF
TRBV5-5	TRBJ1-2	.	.	TGTGCCAGCAGCCCATGGGACCCGGTTCGTGTCTATGGCTACACCTTC	CASSPWDPVRVYGYTF
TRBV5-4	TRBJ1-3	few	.	TGTGCCAGCAGCTTGATAGGCGTCGGAAACACCATATATTTT	CASSLIGVGNTIYF
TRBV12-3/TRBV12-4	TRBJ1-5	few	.	TGTGCCAGCAGTGTTCAGGGCGGCAATCAGCCCCAGCATTTT	CASSVQGGNQPQHF
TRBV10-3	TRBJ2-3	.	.	TGTGCCATCAGTGACAGGGGCCATCAGGATACGCAGTATTTT	CAISDRGHQDTQYF
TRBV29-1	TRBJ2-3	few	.	TGCAGCGTTGCCCGATCATCCATGGGTCTCACAGATACGCAGTATTTT	CSVARSSMGLTDTQYF
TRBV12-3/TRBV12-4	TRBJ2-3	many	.	TGTGCCAGCAGCCGCTGGACAGATACGCAGTATTTT	CASSRWTDTQYF
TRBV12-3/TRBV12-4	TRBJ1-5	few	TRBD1	TGTGCCAGCAGGGCCGCCGGGACAGGCAATCAGCCCCAGCATTTT	CASRAAGTGNQPQHF